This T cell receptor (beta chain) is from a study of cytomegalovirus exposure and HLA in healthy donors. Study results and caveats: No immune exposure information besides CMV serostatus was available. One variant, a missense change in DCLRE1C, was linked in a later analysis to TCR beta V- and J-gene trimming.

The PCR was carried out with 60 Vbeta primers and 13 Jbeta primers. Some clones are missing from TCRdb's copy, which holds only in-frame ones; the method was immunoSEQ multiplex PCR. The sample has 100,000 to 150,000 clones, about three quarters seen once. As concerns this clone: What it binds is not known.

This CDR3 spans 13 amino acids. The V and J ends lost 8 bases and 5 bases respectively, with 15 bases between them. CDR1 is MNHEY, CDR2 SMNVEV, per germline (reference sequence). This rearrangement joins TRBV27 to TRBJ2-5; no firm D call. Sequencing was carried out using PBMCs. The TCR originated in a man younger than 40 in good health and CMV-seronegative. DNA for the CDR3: TGTGCCAGCGGGTACAGCTTCTGGGAGACCCAGTACTTC. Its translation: CASGYSFWETQYF.